The 24 T cell receptor beta chains reported below all come from one sample, sequenced in a study of cytomegalovirus exposure and HLA in healthy donors (dated by TCRdb to the late 2010s). Libraries came from the immunoSEQ multiplex PCR assay. A mixture of 60 forward primers for TCR Vbeta segments and 13 reverse primers for TCR Jbeta segments was used in the multiplex PCR. TCRdb re-hosts the immuneACCESS table, in-frame sequences only. Its copies lack some clones; in the studies checked, an unresolved V gene accounts for under half of them, and the cause for the rest is not known. This sample comprises approximately 140,000 clones, over 70% of them detected only once. The top ten clones comprise approximately 0.97% of the sample. Sample: PBMCs. The receptor set was obtained from a man between 18 and 29 years old in good health and CMV-seronegative.

The chain combines TRBV7-9 with TRBJ1-3, with D uncertain. V was pared by 7 bases and J by 2 bases, with 15 bases between. Germline V lookup: CDR1 SEHNR, CDR2 FQNEAQ (reference sequence). CDR3 length: 15 amino acids. The CDR3 spells CASKPQEAPGNTIYF. CDR3 in DNA: TGTGCCAGCAAACCCCAAGAAGCCCCTGGAAACACCATATATTTT.

Note on this clone: Compared with germline, one end of the junction differs, possibly owing to a read error. V is TRBV7-9 and J is TRBJ2-2; D call uncertain. CDR3 length: 12 amino acids. CDR1 is SEHNR, CDR2 FQNEAQ, per germline (reference sequence). The CDR3 spells CSSSLLVGELFF. In nucleotides, the CDR3 is TGTTCCAGCAGTCTCTTAGTTGGGGAGCTGTTTTTT.

The chain couples TRBV5-1 to TRBJ1-1; D is possibly TRBD1 (6 bases). From germline, CDR1 is SGHRS and CDR2 YFSETQ. The CDR3 is 12 amino acids. Trimming shortened V by 2 bases and J by 8 bases, and 10 bases separated the two germline ends. CDR3 coding DNA: TGCGCCAGCAGCTTAGTGGACAGCGAAGCTTTCTTT. This sequence encodes CASSLVDSEAFF.

This sequence joins TRBV15 and TRBJ1-5; D gene ambiguous. The V gene lost 1 base and the J gene lost 5 bases, with 9 bases spanning the gap. The CDR3 sequence is 14 residues long. CDR1 is LNHNV and CDR2 is YYDKDF in the germline V gene (reference sequence). The CDR3 region is CATSRAQRDQPQHF. The CDR3 DNA is TGTGCCACCAGCAGAGCCCAAAGAGATCAGCCCCAGCATTTT.

This clone was recorded a few times. Other nucleotide sequences in the sample specify the same CDR3. V gene TRBV2 combines with J gene TRBJ1-4, with D hard to call. V gave up 3 bases and J gave up 5 bases, with 7 bases separating them. Looked up from germline, CDR1 is SNHLY and CDR2 is FYNNEI. This CDR3 is 13 amino acids long. The CDR3 loop is CASSDRSNEKLFF. The CDR3 nucleotides read TGTGCCAGCAGTGACAGGTCGAATGAAAAACTGTTTTTT.

V usage is TRBV7-3 and J usage is TRBJ2-3; the match to TRBD2 covers 13 bases. The trim removed 5 bases at V and 2 bases at J, leaving 16 bases unmatched. The CDR3 covers 20 residues. Germline V CDR1 and CDR2: SGHTA, FQGTGA. CDR3 DNA: TGTGCCAGCAGCCTTTTAGGACTAGCGGGGGCTCTGTCCTCCACAGATACGCAGTATTTT. Protein product: CASSLLGLAGALSSTDTQYF.

A few counts support this clone. The rearrangement joins TRBV6-6 to TRBJ1-6; 7 positions match TRBD1. The germline V gene has CDR1 MNHNY and CDR2 SVGAGI (reference sequence). J gave up 6 bases and V 4 bases, and 6 bases lay outside the gene matches. There are 15 residues in the CDR3. As DNA, the CDR3 is TGTGCCAGCAGTTTCCACAGGGGAGGTAATTCACCCCTCCACTTT. As protein: CASSFHRGGNSPLHF.

The table lists this clone with a few counts. The genes are TRBV6-5 and TRBJ1-1; D not resolved. In germline, CDR1 is MNHEY, CDR2 SVGAGI. V lost 7 bases and J 6 bases, leaving 9 bases between the germline ends. This CDR3 region has 11 residues. CDR3 nucleotide sequence: TGTGCCAGCACTCGGGGATCTGAAGCTTTCTTT. Its protein product is CASTRGSEAFF.

V and J are TRBV18 and TRBJ2-1; TRBD1 matches 10 bases. This CDR3 comprises 18 residues. Germline trimming cut 6 bases from V and 4 bases from J; bases unmatched to any gene: 15. The germline V gene encodes CDR1 KGHSH and CDR2 LQKENI. The CDR3 spells CASSLGTGAQRDYNEQFF. CDR3 coding DNA: TGTGCCAGCTCTCTGGGGACAGGGGCGCAAAGGGATTACAATGAGCAGTTCTTC.

The chain's CDR3 is CASSSRGQGGTEAFF. In DNA form, the CDR3 reads TGTGCCAGCAGCTCCAGGGGACAGGGAGGAACTGAAGCTTTCTTT. The rearrangement uses TRBV7-9 and TRBJ1-1, with 9 bases that match TRBD1. From germline, CDR1 is SEHNR and CDR2 FQNEAQ (reference sequence). Unmatched junction bases numbered 8, after V lost 4 bases and J lost 5 bases. The CDR3 loop spans 15 amino acids.

In its sample, this clone was seen a few times. The chain joins TRBV18 to TRBJ1-4; D unresolved. Trimming took off 1 base at V and 2 bases at J, with 11 bases between the two ends. The CDR3 is made up of 16 amino acids. Germline V gene sequence: CDR1 KGHSH, CDR2 LQKENI. The CDR3 DNA is TGTGCCAGCTCACCACGGCAGGCCGCGACTAATGAAAAACTGTTTTTT. Its translation is CASSPRQAATNEKLFF.

The count of this clone is one. The genes are TRBV7-9 and TRBJ1-1; tentative D call: TRBD1 (5 bases). The CDR3 length is 15 residues. The V end was cut by 5 bases, the J end by 0 bases, with 13 bases between. CDR1 is SEHNR, CDR2 FQNEAQ, per germline (reference sequence). The CDR3 DNA follows: TGTGCCAGCAGCAGAGGGCGGGGGATGAACACTGAAGCTTTCTTT. Translating gives CASSRGRGMNTEAFF.

This clone was seen only a few times. The chain joins TRBV4-3 to TRBJ1-2; 7 bases fit TRBD1. The CDR3 is 15 residues long. Trimming cost V 1 base and J 5 bases; bases outside gene matches: 7. Germline V gene data show CDR1 as LGHNA and CDR2 as YSLEER. CDR3 in amino acids: CASSQVEGAGYGYTF. In nucleotides, the CDR3 is TGCGCCAGCAGCCAAGTGGAGGGGGCAGGGTATGGCTACACCTTC.

This clone was seen only a few times. This chain uses TRBV19 with TRBJ1-2, with 7 nucleotides matching TRBD1. The germline gives CDR1 LNHDA, CDR2 SQIVND (reference sequence). CDR3 length equals 17 residues. The junction had 17 bases not matched to a gene; V was cut back by 8 bases and J by 2 bases. Here the CDR3 reads CASGGQTILGPNYGYTF. The CDR3 DNA sequence: TGTGCCAGTGGGGGACAGACAATCCTAGGGCCAAACTATGGCTACACCTTC.

V gene TRBV11-2 combines with J gene TRBJ2-1; 8 nucleotides align to TRBD2. The germline V gene encodes CDR1 SGHAT and CDR2 FQNNGV. This CDR3 is built from 15 residues. V was pared by 5 bases and J by 4 bases, with 7 bases of the junction left unmatched. The CDR3 DNA follows: TGTGCCAGCAGCGTAAACGGGGGGGGATACAATGAGCAGTTCTTC. As protein: CASSVNGGGYNEQFF.

The gene calls are TRBV6-5 and TRBJ1-5; 7 bases agree with TRBD1. Germline CDR1 MNHEY, CDR2 SVGAGI. Losses at the gene ends were 4 bases for V and 7 bases for J; bases not matched to a gene: 7. CDR3 length: 14 amino acids. The CDR3 DNA follows: TGTGCCAGCAGTTCGGGACAGACGAGACAGCCCCAGCATTTT. The encoded protein is CASSSGQTRQPQHF.

The genes are TRBV6-1 and TRBJ1-5, with D tentatively TRBD1 (6 bases). CDR3 length: 15 amino acids. Germline V gene lookup returns CDR1 MNHNS and CDR2 SASEGT. V dropped 7 bases and J dropped 3 bases, with 16 bases sitting between them. In DNA form, the CDR3 reads TGTGCCAGCACCCCTGCCGGGGGGGCCAATCAGCCCCAGCATTTT. Its protein product is CASTPAGGANQPQHF.

The J gene is TRBJ1-2, the V gene TRBV2; D gene uncertain. The CDR3 consists of 10 residues. Between the trimmed V and J ends, which lost 4 bases and 12 bases, there was a span of 9 bases. Germline V gene sequence: CDR1 SNHLY, CDR2 FYNNEI. CDR3 sequence reads: CASSGRWDTF. CDR3 DNA: TGTGCCAGCAGTGGGAGGTGGGACACCTTC.

The CDR3 loop is CASSLRGTNYGYTF. The CDR3 DNA is TGTGCCAGCAGCTTGCGGGGAACTAACTATGGCTACACCTTC. This rearrangement joins TRBV5-4 to TRBJ1-2; D uncertain. The CDR3 is 14 residues long. Germline CDR1 SGHNT, CDR2 YYREEE (reference sequence). V was shortened by 1 base and J by 0 bases, with 7 bases between the two germline ends.

This clone has just one count. The genes are TRBV5-6 and TRBJ1-2; D not certain. CDR1 and CDR2 from the germline V gene are SGHDT and YYEEEE. The CDR3 length is 12 residues. The ends were cut back, 2 bases at V and 5 bases at J, with 7 bases in the middle. CDR3 DNA: TGTGCCAGCAGCTTCGGGTCGTATGGCTACACCTTC. Translating gives CASSFGSYGYTF. The whole variable domain, filled in from reference TRBV5-6 and TRBJ1-2, reads DAGVTQSPTHLIKTRGQQVTLRCSPKSGHDTVSWYQQALGQGPQFIFQYYEEEERQRGNFPDRFSGHQFPNYSSELNVNALLLGDSALYLCASSFGSYGYTFGSGTRLTVV.

This rearrangement joins TRBV6-4 to TRBJ2-7, with TRBD2 as a possible D gene (7 bases). This CDR3 region has 12 residues. Germline V gene sequence: CDR1 MRHNA, CDR2 SNTAGT. V was pared by 6 bases and J by 11 bases, with 17 bases between. This CDR3 is CASSPRRGTKYF. Here the CDR3 DNA reads TGTGCCAGCAGCCCCCGGCGGGGGACAAAGTACTTC.

This clone was seen only a few times. The J gene is TRBJ1-5, the V gene TRBV19; 8 bases map to TRBD1. CDR3 length: 13 amino acids. Per germline, CDR1 LNHDA and CDR2 SQIVND (reference sequence). V lost 7 bases and J lost 7; bases outside the gene matches: 6. The CDR3, as DNA: TGTGCCAGTAAGGACAGGGAAAACCAGCCCCAGCATTTT. As protein: CASKDRENQPQHF.

The chain carries TRBV28 and TRBJ2-1, with TRBD1 as a possible D gene (7 bases). The ends were cut back, 5 bases at V and 15 bases at J, with 20 bases in the middle. The CDR3 contains 13 residues. Germline values: CDR1 MDHEN, CDR2 SYDVKM. The CDR3, as DNA: TGTGCCAGCAGTCCCCCCCTGACAGGGAGGCCGTTCTTC. Translation gives CASSPPLTGRPFF.

This chain uses TRBV2 with TRBJ1-5; D unclear. This CDR3 contains 18 residues. From germline, CDR1 is SNHLY and CDR2 FYNNEI. Trimming removed 5 bases from V and 0 bases from J, with 20 bases in between. CDR3 protein: CASSMRTSLTYSNQPQHF. The DNA of the CDR3 is TGTGCCAGCAGTATGAGGACTTCCCTTACCTATAGCAATCAGCCCCAGCATTTT.